The 15 T cell receptor beta chains in this list originate from one sample, sequenced in a study of brain T cells in children with intractable seizures. Data came from immunoSEQ multiplex PCR; TCRdb stores just in-frame clones and leaves some out. Among around 340,000 clones listed, about 93% were seen once. Specified time point: blood from clinic visit 5 months post-surgery; TSC patient then seizure free. The sequences come from peripheral blood, collected approximately 5 months after surgery. The receptor set was obtained from a boy in the first two years of life with tuberous sclerosis and intractable seizures.

The chain joins TRBV28 to TRBJ2-4, with D possibly being TRBD2 (6 bases). In germline, CDR1 is MDHEN, CDR2 SYDVKM. The ends were cut back, 2 bases at V and 2 bases at J, with 16 bases in the middle. The CDR3 runs to 17 residues. The CDR3 bases are TGTGCCAGCAGTTTACCCCTGGCGGGAATAACCAAAAACATTCAGTACTTC. This translates into CASSLPLAGITKNIQYF.

This rearrangement joins TRBV4-1 to TRBJ2-7, with 8 bases that match TRBD2. V shed 2 bases and J 0 bases; nucleotides not matched to a gene: 3. CDR3 length: 15 residues. The germline V gene encodes CDR1 MGHRA and CDR2 YSYEKL. The CDR3 DNA sequence: TGCGCCAGCAGCCAACATAGCGGGAACTCCTACGAGCAGTACTTC. As protein: CASSQHSGNSYEQYF.

This sequence joins TRBV11-3 and TRBJ2-1; 9 bases are shared with TRBD1. V shed 8 bases, J shed 9 bases, and the junction held 14 bases outside the gene matches. Germline-derived CDR1 and CDR2 are SGHNT and YENEEA. The CDR3 totals 15 residues. CDR3 protein: CASATRTGAPREQFF. CDR3 DNA sequence: TGTGCCAGCGCCACAAGGACAGGGGCACCCCGTGAGCAGTTCTTC.

The V call is TRBV3-1 (or the pseudogene TRBV3-2), the J call TRBJ2-7; D not resolved. This CDR3 is built from 15 residues. V gave up 3 bases and J gave up 0 bases, with 12 bases separating them. In germline, CDR1 is LGHDT, CDR2 YNNKEL (reference sequence). CDR3 region: CASSQLYAFSYEQYF. In DNA form, the CDR3 reads TGTGCCAGCAGCCAGTTATACGCTTTCTCCTACGAGCAGTACTTC.

The chain employs TRBV25-1 and TRBJ2-5; 7 bases agree with TRBD1. The germline V gene has CDR1 MGHDK and CDR2 SYGVNS. The CDR3 is 14 residues long. V trimming: 5 bases; J trimming: 5 bases; junction bases outside the gene matches: 8. The DNA of the CDR3 is TGTGCCAGCAGTCGCACGACAGGGTTGGAGACCCAGTACTTC. Protein: CASSRTTGLETQYF.

The chain links TRBV5-6 to TRBJ2-1; D possibly corresponds to TRBD2 (8 bases). With 1 base removed from V and 13 bases from J, the gap between germline ends came to 12 bases. Germline values: CDR1 SGHDT, CDR2 YYEEEE. CDR3 length: 12 residues. The CDR3 sequence: CASSLTGGGQFF. CDR3 sequence (DNA): TGTGCCAGCAGCTTGACGGGAGGGGGCCAGTTCTTC.

The rearrangement links TRBV6-5 to TRBJ2-2; D is possibly TRBD2 (5 bases). Germline values: CDR1 MNHEY, CDR2 SVGAGI. The CDR3 length is 12 residues. V lost 10 bases and J 5 bases, leaving 11 bases between the germline ends. This chain's CDR3 is CATARRTGELFF. As DNA, the CDR3 is TGTGCCACCGCGCGGAGGACCGGGGAGCTGTTTTTT.

The chain recombines TRBV27 with TRBJ2-3; the D is unclear. The CDR3 is made up of 15 amino acids. Between the trimmed V and J ends, which lost 3 bases and 0 bases, there was a span of 10 bases. Germline CDR1 is MNHEY and CDR2 is SMNVEV (reference sequence). The CDR3 DNA reads TGTGCCAGCAGTTTGGGTAGGATTAGCACAGATACGCAGTATTTT. Its protein product is CASSLGRISTDTQYF.

The rearrangement joins TRBV19 to TRBJ2-1; possibly TRBD2 for D (5 bases). The CDR3 has 14 residues. CDR1 and CDR2 from the germline V gene are LNHDA and SQIVND (reference sequence). Trimming shortened V by 1 base and J by 2 bases, and 6 bases separated the two germline ends. The CDR3 is CASSIAEAYNEQFF. CDR3 nucleotide sequence: TGTGCCAGTAGTATAGCGGAGGCCTACAATGAGCAGTTCTTC.

The chain recombines TRBV12-5 with TRBJ2-5; either TRBD1 or TRBD2 may supply D (5 bases each). The CDR3 extends over 15 amino acids. V was trimmed by 1 base and J by 1 base, leaving 10 bases between them. CDR1 LGHNT and CDR2 FRNRAP come from the germline V gene. This CDR3 reads CASGLATGGQETQYF. The DNA of the CDR3 is TGTGCTAGTGGTTTGGCTACTGGGGGCCAAGAGACCCAGTACTTC.

The chain is built from TRBV29-1 and TRBJ1-1; TRBD1 agrees at 7 bases. From germline, CDR1 is SQVTM and CDR2 ANQGSEA. The CDR3 has 15 amino acids. After removal of 5 bases from V and 11 bases from J, the junction contained 20 bases not matched to a gene. CDR3 loop: CSVSGGPGQPREAFF. CDR3 DNA: TGCAGCGTTTCCGGCGGCCCGGGACAGCCTAGAGAGGCTTTCTTT.

The V and J genes are TRBV6-8 and TRBJ2-2; 8 bases align to TRBD2. Germline V CDR1 and CDR2: MNHGY, SAAAGT. The CDR3 extends over 17 amino acids. The V and J ends lost 0 bases and 4 bases, in that order; junction bases with no gene match: 7. This CDR3 reads CASSYSSTGGITGELFF. The CDR3 nucleotides read TGTGCCAGCAGTTACTCGTCGACGGGAGGGATCACCGGGGAGCTGTTTTTT.

The chain uses TRBV7-3 and TRBJ1-1; the match to TRBD1 covers 7 bases. Germline V CDR1 and CDR2: SGHTA, FQGTGA. Trimming at V came to 5 bases and at J to 6 bases, leaving 12 bases not matched to a gene. This CDR3 comprises 15 residues. As DNA, the CDR3 is TGTGCCAGCAGCCCAACGACAGGGAGCGGAGCTGAAGCTTTCTTT. Translated, it gives CASSPTTGSGAEAFF.

This chain uses TRBV7-2 with TRBJ2-7; D is undetermined. Deletions cut 4 bases from V and 1 base from J, with 8 bases between. Germline V CDR1 and CDR2: SGHTA, FQGNSA. CDR3 size: 13 residues. CDR3 loop: CASSSAPSYEQYF. In nucleotides, the CDR3 is TGTGCCAGCAGCTCAGCACCTTCCTACGAGCAGTACTTC.

The chain joins TRBV30 to TRBJ2-1; D is ambiguous. The CDR3 contains 16 residues. Germline V gives CDR1 GTSNPN, CDR2 SVGIG (reference sequence). V lost 2 bases, J lost 0 bases, and 14 bases lay in between. The CDR3 loop reads CAWSSVTHSSYNEQFF. CDR3 sequence (DNA): TGTGCCTGGAGTTCCGTGACTCATAGCTCCTACAATGAGCAGTTCTTC.